A single sample gave rise to the 31 T cell receptor beta chains below, sequenced in a study of T cells in Graves' hyperthyroidism and ophthalmopathy (dated by TCRdb to between 2018 and 2020). The protocol used for the library was multiplex PCR. Reads for this sample came from an Illumina HiSeq 2000. Amplification of TCR beta CDR3 regions was carried out from RNA transcripts. For the first round of RT-PCR on the TCR CDR3, the HTBI primer set was used together with the Qiagen OneStep RT-PCR kit. Using fastp trimming at Q25 and MiXCR clonotype assembly, TCRdb reanalyzed the public sequencing data and kept in-frame beta chains. Rows with a matching CDR3 protein are joined into one entry that keeps the most common DNA and genes. The sample table holds nearly 600,000 distinct CDR3 sequences, of which around 13% were seen once. The ten top clones hold about 5.8% of the sample. The specimen was blood. These receptors all stem from a young woman with Graves' hyperthyroidism that later progressed to Graves' ophthalmopathy.

This clonotype was counted at least ten times. The rearrangement links TRBV29-1 to TRBJ2-1; TRBD1 might be the D (6 bases). The germline V gene encodes CDR1 SQVTM and CDR2 ANQGSEA. CDR3 length: 15 residues. The V end was cut by 6 bases, the J end by 8 bases, with 23 bases between. This chain's CDR3 is CSVVRGTRQIHEQFF. CDR3 coding DNA: TGCAGCGTCGTGAGGGGGACCCGACAGATCCATGAGCAGTTCTTC.

This clonotype was seen repeatedly, ten times or more. The genes are TRBV14 and TRBJ2-7; D is uncertain. V shed 3 bases and J shed 3 bases, with 15 bases lying between them. CDR1 is SGHDN, CDR2 FVKESK, per germline. The CDR3 contains 15 residues. The CDR3 is CASSQGSTVIYEQYF. CDR3 in DNA: TGTGCCAGCAGCCAGGGATCGACTGTGATCTACGAGCAGTACTTC.

At least ten counts were recorded for this clonotype. The V call is TRBV12-3 or TRBV12-4, the J call TRBJ2-7, with 9 bases matching TRBD2. With 3 bases clipped from V and 2 bases from J, the junction kept 14 bases outside the gene matches. The CDR3 is 18 amino acids. CDR3 nucleotides: TGTGCCAGCAGTTTTGGCAGATATTTAGCGGGAGTTCCCTACGAGCAGTACTTC. Translated: CASSFGRYLAGVPYEQYF.

This clonotype was detected ten times or more. The genes are TRBV19 and TRBJ2-3; D gene unclear. The CDR3 has 12 amino acids. V lost 7 bases and J lost 2, with 7 bases in between. Per germline, CDR1 LNHDA and CDR2 SQIVND (reference sequence). This CDR3 reads CASNKNTDTQYF. The CDR3, as DNA: TGTGCCAGTAATAAGAACACAGATACGCAGTATTTT.

About this clonotype: A much larger clone differs by one base, so this may be a read error. This chain joins TRBV6-5 and TRBJ1-3; D not resolved. In germline, CDR1 is MNHEY, CDR2 SVGAGI. This CDR3 region has 17 residues. CDR3 sequence: CASSYSAGLVSRNTIYF. The CDR3 coding sequence is TGTGCCAGCAGTTACTCAGCAGGCTTGGTCTCTAGAAACACCATATATTTT.

The V call is TRBV7-8, the J call TRBJ2-2, with 7 positions matching TRBD2. CDR1 is SGHVS, CDR2 FQNEAQ, per germline. CDR3 size: 16 residues. V shed 1 base and J 1 base; nucleotides not matched to a gene: 3. The CDR3 loop is CASSLVGGGNTGELFF. In DNA, the CDR3 is TGTGCCAGCAGCTTAGTTGGCGGGGGGAACACCGGGGAGCTGTTTTTT. The variable domain in full, with the rest retrieved from reference TRBV7-8 and TRBJ2-2, is GAGVSQSPRYKVAKRGQDVALRCDPISGHVSLFWYQQALGQGPEFLTYFQNEAQLDKSGLPSDRFFAERPEGSVSTLKIQRTQQEDSAVYLCASSLVGGGNTGELFFGEGSRLTVL.

This clonotype has a count of ten or more. This chain connects TRBV9 to TRBJ1-2, with unresolved D. V lost 0 bases and J 1 base, leaving 10 bases between the germline ends. Looked up from germline, CDR1 is SGDLS and CDR2 is YYNGEE. The CDR3 loop spans 15 amino acids. The CDR3 spells CASSVGTPINYGYTF. The CDR3 DNA sequence: TGTGCCAGCAGCGTAGGGACTCCGATTAACTATGGCTACACCTTC.

The chain recombines TRBV6-5 with TRBJ2-1; D unclear. Germline V gene lookup returns CDR1 MNHEY and CDR2 SVGAGI. Trimming left V 2 bases short and J 3 bases short, with 14 bases between. The CDR3 loop spans 16 amino acids. The CDR3 here is CASSYDWDQIYNEQFF. The CDR3 nucleotides are TGTGCCAGCAGTTACGATTGGGATCAAATCTACAATGAGCAGTTCTTC.

The chain carries TRBV12-3 or TRBV12-4 and TRBJ2-2; 8 bases fit TRBD1. The CDR3 contains 15 residues. V trimming: 7 bases; J trimming: 0 bases; junction bases outside the gene matches: 4. The CDR3 is CASTRTGPNTGELFF. The DNA for the CDR3 is TGTGCCAGCACCCGGACAGGGCCGAACACCGGGGAGCTGTTTTTT.

This clonotype was seen ten or more times. V usage is TRBV24-1 and J usage is TRBJ2-1; a possible D gene is TRBD2 (8 bases). The CDR3 contains 15 residues. CDR1 is KGHDR and CDR2 is SFDVKD in the germline V gene. The germline V and J ends were trimmed by 5 bases and 8 bases, with 18 bases remaining between them. This CDR3 is CATSAGRGPWDEQFF. The DNA for the CDR3 is TGTGCCACCAGTGCCGGGAGGGGGCCCTGGGATGAGCAGTTCTTC.

Comments on this clonotype: Germline and junction disagree at one end, which may indicate a read error. This chain connects TRBV4-1 to TRBJ1-2; no reliable D call. Germline CDR1 reads MGHRA; CDR2 reads YSYEKL. There are 13 residues in the CDR3. CDR3 sequence (DNA): TGCGCCAGCATCCAAGCGGTGAGATATGGCTACACCTTC. This gives the protein CASIQAVRYGYTF.

This clonotype was seen repeatedly, ten times or more. The chain joins TRBV19 to TRBJ2-5; D gene uncertain. Germline V gives CDR1 LNHDA, CDR2 SQIVND (reference sequence). Trimming pared 8 bases from V and 3 bases from J, leaving 7 bases between. The CDR3 sequence is 11 residues long. The chain's CDR3 is CASGSKETQYF. The DNA of the CDR3 is TGTGCCAGTGGCAGTAAAGAGACCCAGTACTTC.

This clonotype has a count of ten or more. This chain joins TRBV7-8 and TRBJ1-2; weak D call: TRBD1 (5 bases). The CDR3 totals 15 residues. CDR1 is SGHVS, CDR2 FQNEAQ, per germline. With 0 bases removed from V and 4 bases from J, the gap between germline ends came to 12 bases. CDR3 in amino acids: CASSLASGASYGYTF. The CDR3 region has the DNA TGTGCCAGCAGCTTAGCATCCGGGGCCAGCTATGGCTACACCTTC.

Ten or more counts support this clonotype. The chain couples TRBV7-9 to TRBJ2-1; 16 bases fit TRBD2. This CDR3 spans 19 amino acids. The junction had 5 bases not matched to a gene; V was cut back by 0 bases and J by 3 bases. Germline V lookup: CDR1 SEHNR, CDR2 FQNEAQ (reference sequence). CDR3 DNA sequence: TGTGCCAGCAGCTTAGCGCTGGGACTAGCGGGAGGGCGCTACAATGAGCAGTTCTTC. This translates into CASSLALGLAGGRYNEQFF.

This clonotype was detected ten times or more. The J gene is TRBJ2-1, the V gene TRBV28, with 7 bases fitting TRBD1. With 7 bases clipped from V and 0 bases from J, the junction kept 18 bases outside the gene matches. Germline V lookup: CDR1 MDHEN, CDR2 SYDVKM. CDR3 size: 19 residues. The CDR3 protein is CASTDKTGSRVGSYNEQFF. CDR3 DNA: TGTGCCAGCACCGATAAGACAGGGTCAAGGGTCGGCTCCTACAATGAGCAGTTCTTC.

This clonotype was found many times. The rearrangement joins TRBV7-3 to TRBJ2-7; D perhaps matches TRBD1 (5 bases). Deletions cut 5 bases from V and 4 bases from J, with 12 bases between. The CDR3 is 13 amino acids. CDR1 is SGHTA, CDR2 FQGTGA, per germline. The CDR3 coding sequence is TGTGCCAGCAGCGACCTCCAGGGTTACGAGCAGTACTTC. Amino acid sequence: CASSDLQGYEQYF.

This clonotype was seen at least ten times. CDR3 coding DNA: TGTGCCAGCAGTTACTCGCCCACTAGCGGGAGGGTTGTCGGGGAGCTGTTTTTT. It specifies CASSYSPTSGRVVGELFF. The rearrangement uses TRBV6-5 and TRBJ2-2, with 13 bases lining up with TRBD2. The CDR3 runs 18 residues. Germline values: CDR1 MNHEY, CDR2 SVGAGI. With V trimmed by 0 bases and J by 7 bases, 8 bases remained unmatched.

This clonotype was recorded many times. The chain recombines TRBV20-1 with TRBJ2-1; D is tentatively TRBD1 or TRBD2 (5 bases each). The CDR3 runs 15 residues. Trimming left V 1 base short and J 0 bases short, with 10 bases between. Germline CDR1 and CDR2: DFQATT and SNEGSKA (reference sequence). The CDR3 reads CSARAGASSYNEQFF. As DNA, the CDR3 is TGCAGTGCTAGAGCCGGGGCCAGCTCCTACAATGAGCAGTTCTTC.

This clonotype was seen at least ten times. This chain links TRBV2 with TRBJ2-1; TRBD1 matches 9 bases. The CDR3 spans 14 residues. V shed 6 bases and J 5 bases; nucleotides not matched to a gene: 5. Germline CDR1 is SNHLY and CDR2 is FYNNEI. The CDR3: CASSPRQGDNEQFF. The DNA of the CDR3 is TGTGCCAGCAGCCCCCGACAGGGGGACAATGAGCAGTTCTTC.

As regards this clonotype: Possible read error: a much larger clone is one base away. The CDR3 reads CASSLLLANTDTQYF. Here the CDR3 DNA reads TGTGCCAGCAGTTTGTTACTAGCGAACACAGATACGCAGTATTTT. This chain joins TRBV12-3 or TRBV12-4 and TRBJ2-3; 7 bases match TRBD2. V gave up 3 bases and J gave up 2 bases; unmatched junction bases: 5. The CDR3 is 15 residues long.

This clonotype was seen ten or more times. The chain links TRBV11-2 to TRBJ2-2, with 15 bases matching TRBD2. The CDR3 loop spans 18 amino acids. Trimming took 4 bases from V and 5 from J; bases not matched to a gene: 8. Germline CDR1 SGHAT, CDR2 FQNNGV. CDR3 protein: CASSSGLAGGPFTGELFF. The DNA of the CDR3 is TGTGCCAGCAGCTCCGGACTAGCGGGAGGGCCGTTTACCGGGGAGCTGTTTTTT.

The rearrangement joins TRBV28 to TRBJ1-1, with TRBD1 matching over 7 bases. Germline CDR1 and CDR2: MDHEN and SYDVKM. CDR3 length: 15 residues. The V segment lost 5 bases and the J segment 2 bases; nucleotides outside the gene matches: 8. CDR3: CASSESGGSNTEAFF. The CDR3 DNA reads as TGTGCCAGCAGTGAATCAGGGGGTAGCAACACTGAAGCTTTCTTT.

This clonotype was counted ten times or more. This sequence joins TRBV10-2 and TRBJ1-2; TRBD1 matches at 8 bases. This CDR3 has 15 residues. CDR1 is WSHSY, CDR2 SAAADI, per germline. V shed 1 base, J shed 3 bases, and the junction held 4 bases outside the gene matches. For the CDR3, the DNA is TGCGCCAGCAGTGAGTGGGGACAGGTCGACTATGGCTACACCTTC. It is translated as CASSEWGQVDYGYTF.

The sample holds many counts of this clonotype. The V gene is TRBV7-3, the J gene TRBJ2-3, with TRBD2 identical over 9 bases. Germline CDR1 reads SGHTA; CDR2 reads FQGTGA. The CDR3 is 17 residues long. V dropped 5 bases and J dropped 5; count of bases not matched to a gene: 14. The DNA for the CDR3 is TGTGCCAGCAGCCCCCAGGGGGTAGCGGGAGATGGAGATACGCAGTATTTT. This encodes CASSPQGVAGDGDTQYF.

This clonotype occurred a few times. The rearrangement links TRBV12-3 or TRBV12-4 to TRBJ2-2, with D unresolved. The CDR3 is 13 amino acids. The germline V and J ends were trimmed by 6 bases and 3 bases, with 8 bases remaining between them. The CDR3 coding sequence is TGTGCCAGCAGCCGGCAGTACACCGGGGAGCTGTTTTTT. Protein: CASSRQYTGELFF.

This clonotype was observed at least ten times. J is TRBJ1-1 and V is TRBV20-1, with TRBD1 matching over 8 bases. CDR1 DFQATT and CDR2 SNEGSKA come from the germline V gene (reference sequence). Trimming removed 0 bases from V and 7 bases from J; junction bases left unmatched: 1. This CDR3 contains 12 residues. CDR3 DNA: TGCAGTGCTAGAGAAGGACAGGGTGAAGCTTTCTTT. Translated: CSAREGQGEAFF.

This clonotype was seen at least ten times. This rearrangement joins TRBV9 to TRBJ1-2; D unclear. The CDR3 runs 14 residues. Trimming shortened V by 0 bases and J by 2 bases, and 8 bases separated the two germline ends. Germline CDR1 SGDLS, CDR2 YYNGEE. The CDR3 nucleotides are TGTGCCAGCAGCGTAGGAAGGTCCAACTATGGCTACACCTTC. Protein product: CASSVGRSNYGYTF.

This clonotype was counted once. The CDR3 end shows no conserved phenylalanine or tryptophan, and so a read error is likely. This rearrangement joins TRBV20-1 to TRBJ2-1; 9 positions match TRBD1. This CDR3 has 17 amino acids. The V gene's germline CDR1 is DFQATT and CDR2 SNEGSKA (reference sequence). After removal of 3 bases from V and 4 bases from J, the junction contained 13 bases not matched to a gene. CDR3: CSARYKEDRGLYNEQFY. The DNA of the CDR3 is TGCAGTGCTAGGTACAAAGAGGACAGGGGTCTTTACAATGAGCAGTTCTAC.

This clonotype was counted many times. CDR3 sequence: CASSLAGSRETQYF. As DNA, the CDR3 is TGCGCCAGCAGCTTGGCGGGATCCCGAGAGACCCAGTACTTC. This chain joins TRBV5-1 and TRBJ2-5; D is perhaps TRBD2 (5 bases). From germline, CDR1 is SGHRS and CDR2 YFSETQ. The CDR3 spans 14 residues. Trimming shortened V by 0 bases and J by 4 bases, and 10 bases separated the two germline ends.

This clonotype was counted between two and nine times. The genes are TRBV5-1 and TRBJ1-2, with D unclear. V lost 4 bases to trimming and J lost 2 bases, with 9 bases between them. The CDR3 contains 13 residues. Germline V gene lookup returns CDR1 SGHRS and CDR2 YFSETQ. For the CDR3, the DNA is TGCGCCAGCAGCAGGATGGAGAACTATGGCTACACCTTC. This codes for CASSRMENYGYTF. Complete variable domain (other parts from reference TRBV5-1 and TRBJ1-2): KAGVTQTPRYLIKTRGQQVTLSCSPISGHRSVSWYQQTPGQGLQFLFEYFSETQRNKGNFPGRFSGRQFSNSRSEMNVSTLELGDSALYLCASSRMENYGYTFGSGTRLTVV.

The count of this clonotype is one. The rearrangement joins TRBV19 to TRBJ1-2; possible D gene TRBD1, 6 bases. The V end lost 5 bases, the J end lost 4 bases, and 17 bases lay between the germline ends. The CDR3 runs to 15 residues. Germline V gene lookup returns CDR1 LNHDA and CDR2 SQIVND (reference sequence). CDR3 DNA sequence: TGTGCCAGTAGTCAAGCCTCAGGGGACGGCTATGGCTACACCTTC. Encoded protein: CASSQASGDGYGYTF.